The rows below give T cell receptor beta chains drawn from one sample of a study of blood T cell repertoires in COVID-19. Clones were sequenced by immunoSEQ multiplex PCR, and TCRdb holds only the in-frame ones, with some missing. The sample has 190,000 or so clones; roughly 80% are singletons. Sequenced: PBMCs or T cells enriched from blood (not recorded which). These receptor sequences come from a man in his forties who had recovered from COVID-19. CDR3s include the opening cysteine and the closing phenylalanine or tryptophan. Fields, in order: V gene, J gene, clone size, D gene, CDR3 protein, CDR3 DNA. The D gene is left open where the match is weak. Where a row states a size, it is once, few, many or the class of an expanded clone; other rows omit it.

>TRBV2|TRBJ1-5|NA|NA
CASSRRGGDQPQHF
TGTGCCAGCAGCCGGAGGGGGGGGGATCAGCCCCAGCATTTT
>TRBV6-6|TRBJ2-1|NA|NA
CASSSDTSSYNEQFF
TGTGCCAGCAGTTCGGACACTTCCTCCTACAATGAGCAGTTCTTC
>TRBV9|TRBJ2-3|NA|TRBD2
CASSATSGTDTQYF
TGTGCCAGCAGCGCTACTAGCGGCACAGATACGCAGTATTTT
>TRBV30|TRBJ2-5|NA|NA
CACRGDTFQETQYF
TGTGCCTGCCGGGGGGACACCTTCCAAGAGACCCAGTACTTC
>TRBV28|TRBJ2-7|once|NA
CATSGPEEGAYEQYF
TGTGCCACCTCAGGACCCGAAGAGGGGGCCTACGAGCAGTACTTC
>TRBV4-1|TRBJ2-1|NA|NA
CASSPPADSSYNEQFF
TGCGCCAGCAGCCCCCCCGCTGACAGCTCCTACAATGAGCAGTTCTTC
>TRBV7-8|TRBJ2-2|NA|TRBD1
CASSKREPGTGYTGELFF
TGTGCCAGCAGTAAAAGGGAGCCCGGGACAGGGTACACCGGGGAGCTGTTTTTT
>TRBV5-1|TRBJ1-5|NA|NA
CASSLDGQRDQPQHF
TGCGCCAGCAGCTTGGACGGACAGCGCGATCAGCCCCAGCATTTT
>TRBV4-1|TRBJ1-4|NA|NA
CASSQDGERVNEKLFF
TGCGCCAGCAGCCAAGATGGAGAGAGGGTGAATGAAAAACTGTTTTTT
>TRBV30|TRBJ1-2|NA|NA
CAWSPSGLPNGYTF
TGTGCCTGGAGCCCATCGGGACTTCCCAATGGCTACACCTTC
>TRBV30|TRBJ2-1|NA|NA
CAWMGHPKSNEQFF
TGTGCCTGGATGGGACATCCGAAGTCCAATGAGCAGTTCTTC
>TRBV11-3|TRBJ2-1|once|NA
CASSLGGQWGTFGEQFF
TGTGCCAGCAGCTTAGGGGGACAGTGGGGGACTTTCGGTGAGCAGTTCTTC
>TRBV6-2/TRBV6-3|TRBJ2-7|NA|TRBD1
CASSKQGASYEQYF
TGTGCCAGCAGCAAACAGGGGGCTTCCTACGAGCAGTACTTC
>TRBV19|TRBJ2-7|NA|TRBD2
CASSIRTSGSYEQYF
TGTGCCAGTAGTATACGGACTAGCGGGAGCTACGAGCAGTACTTC
>TRBV7-2|TRBJ1-5|once|NA
CASSLAGTQNQPQHF
TGTGCCAGCAGCTTAGCGGGGACACAGAATCAGCCCCAGCATTTT
>TRBV19|TRBJ2-4|NA|NA
CASSPGSAKNIQYF
TGTGCCAGTAGTCCCGGGAGCGCGAAAAACATTCAGTACTTC
>TRBV28|TRBJ2-7|NA|NA
CASRVDRNYEQYF
TGTGCCAGCAGGGTCGACAGGAACTACGAGCAGTACTTC
>TRBV4-3|TRBJ2-1|NA|TRBD2
CASSPERTGRARSDEQFF
TGCGCCAGCAGCCCCGAGCGGACCGGGAGGGCCAGGAGCGATGAGCAGTTCTTC
>TRBV29-1|TRBJ2-2|NA|NA
CSVGKGRPTGELFF
TGCAGCGTTGGGAAGGGGCGCCCCACCGGGGAGCTGTTTTTT
>TRBV6-2/TRBV6-3|TRBJ1-6|NA|NA
CASSYSTRIPYF
TGTGCCAGCAGTTACTCAACTCGCATACCGTACTTT
>TRBV7-2|TRBJ1-1|NA|NA
CASSRTANTEAFF
TGTGCCAGCAGCAGAACAGCTAACACTGAAGCTTTCTTT
>TRBV29-1|TRBJ1-2|NA|TRBD1
CSVEKVRDRYGYTF
TGCAGCGTTGAGAAGGTCCGGGACAGGTATGGCTACACCTTC
>TRBV6-1|TRBJ2-3|NA|TRBD1
CASSEKGGRTDTQYF
TGTGCCAGCAGTGAAAAAGGGGGCAGAACAGATACGCAGTATTTT
>TRBV9|TRBJ2-7|few|TRBD1
CASSPRTGGAGYEQYF
TGTGCCAGCAGCCCCCGGACAGGGGGCGCAGGGTACGAGCAGTACTTC
>TRBV11-3|TRBJ2-2|NA|TRBD2
CASSPGGANTGELFF
TGTGCCAGCAGTCCGGGAGGCGCGAACACCGGGGAGCTGTTTTTT
>TRBV27|TRBJ2-1|once|TRBD2
CASSLSHFRAGGPTNEQFF
TGTGCCAGCAGTTTATCCCATTTCAGGGCGGGAGGGCCGACGAATGAGCAGTTCTTC
>TRBV5-4|TRBJ1-6|NA|TRBD1
CASSRPGGSSNSPLHF
TGTGCCAGCAGCCGACCAGGGGGTTCAAGTAATTCACCCCTCCACTTT
>TRBV4-3|TRBJ2-3|NA|NA
CASSSSSSSTDTQYF
TGCGCCAGCAGCTCAAGCTCGAGTAGCACAGATACGCAGTATTTT
>TRBV7-2|TRBJ2-3|NA|NA
CASSPLRVRGTDTQYF
TGTGCCAGCAGCCCCTTGAGGGTGAGGGGCACAGATACGCAGTATTTT
>TRBV7-2|TRBJ1-4|NA|NA
CASSLQGEKLFF
TGTGCCAGCAGCTTACAGGGGGAAAAACTGTTTTTT
>TRBV7-2|TRBJ2-7|once|NA
CASSLAEGGPTYEQYF
TGTGCCAGCAGCTTAGCTGAGGGGGGGCCAACCTACGAGCAGTACTTC
>TRBV19|TRBJ1-6|NA|NA
CASTFVGGWDSPLHF
TGTGCCAGTACCTTCGTCGGCGGTTGGGATTCACCCCTCCACTTT
>TRBV5-1|TRBJ2-7|NA|TRBD1
CASRPLTGASYEQYF
TGCGCCAGCAGGCCATTGACAGGGGCGTCCTACGAGCAGTACTTC
>TRBV7-3|TRBJ2-2|NA|TRBD2
CASRAGLAGGPAGELFF
TGTGCCAGCAGAGCCGGACTAGCGGGAGGTCCGGCCGGGGAGCTGTTTTTT
>TRBV27|TRBJ2-1|NA|NA
CASSPSRRGSYNEQFF
TGTGCCAGCAGTCCCTCTCGTCGGGGGTCCTACAATGAGCAGTTCTTC
>TRBV3-1/TRBV3-2|TRBJ1-6|NA|TRBD1
CASSQRDRDTSPLHF
TGTGCCAGCAGCCAAAGGGACAGGGATACTTCACCCCTCCACTTT
>TRBV18|TRBJ2-3|NA|NA
CASSPPGLNTDTQYF
TGTGCCAGCTCACCACCGGGACTCAACACAGATACGCAGTATTTT
>TRBV3-1/TRBV3-2|TRBJ1-3|NA|NA
CASSPTGLSGNTIYF
TGTGCCAGCAGCCCTACAGGTCTCTCTGGAAACACCATATATTTT
>TRBV5-1|TRBJ1-2|once|TRBD1
CASSRGQGFYGYTF
TGCGCCAGCAGCAGGGGACAGGGATTCTATGGCTACACCTTC
>TRBV7-9|TRBJ1-3|NA|NA
CASSVQGGGNTIYF
TGTGCCAGCAGCGTACAGGGTGGTGGAAACACCATATATTTT
>TRBV5-1|TRBJ2-3|NA|TRBD2
CASSLAASGTDTQYF
TGCGCCAGCAGCTTGGCTGCTAGCGGAACAGATACGCAGTATTTT
>TRBV5-1|TRBJ1-4|NA|NA
CASSQMNEKLFF
TGCGCCAGCAGTCAGATGAATGAAAAACTGTTTTTT